This TCR beta chain was observed in a study of shared clonotypes between healthy human individuals. Study context: Three CD4 naive, three CD4 memory, two CD8 naive and one CD8 memory plate were used per donor.

This clone was seen only a few times. Its antigen is currently unknown. This same CDR3 is encoded by further DNA sequences in the sample. This CDR3 comprises 13 residues. V was cut by 1 base and J by 1 base, with 5 bases left in between. Germline V gene lookup returns CDR1 SGDLS and CDR2 YYNGEE. Notes on the study in general: Enrolling few donors narrowed the genetic and exposure-history diversity that was represented.

The DNA input per sorted-subset replicate PCR was roughly 0.2 ug, corresponding to tens of thousands of T cell genomes. Measured with immunoSEQ multiplex PCR; TCRdb has only the in-frame clones, and not every one. The sample has about 2 million clones; 85% to 95% are singletons. The receptor's source is a man aged 18 to 29 in good health. The sequencing sample was made of naive CD4+ T cells sorted from blood. As for subset: CD45RA+ positively selected. The chain joins TRBV9 to TRBJ1-1; D not certain. CDR3 in amino acids: CASSVRENTEAFF. The CDR3 nucleotides are TGTGCCAGCAGCGTAAGAGAGAACACTGAAGCTTTCTTT.